Presented here are 30 T cell receptor beta chains from one specimen sequenced in a study of T cell responses to AZD1222 COVID-19 vaccine. Clones were sequenced by immunoSEQ multiplex PCR, and TCRdb holds only the in-frame ones, with some missing. The profile shows about 190,000 clones, around 87% of them singletons. The sequencing used peripheral blood, collected on day 0 of MenACWY control vaccination. The receptor set was obtained from an adult in good health.

The J gene is TRBJ1-3, the V gene TRBV6-5; no clear D gene. The CDR3 runs to 15 residues. V lost 0 bases and J 6 bases, leaving 12 bases between the germline ends. Germline V lookup: CDR1 MNHEY, CDR2 SVGAGI. The CDR3 bases are TGTGCCAGCAGTTACTCTGGCAGCCGAGAAAACACCATATATTTT. Its translation is CASSYSGSRENTIYF.

This rearrangement joins TRBV29-1 to TRBJ2-7, with 10 bases matching TRBD2. Germline values: CDR1 SQVTM, CDR2 ANQGSEA. The CDR3 sequence is 14 residues long. The J segment lost 6 bases and the V segment lost 0 bases, leaving 5 bases of the junction unmatched. The CDR3, as DNA: TGCAGCGTTGAAGATCCAGCGGGAGGGCTCGAGCAGTACTTC. It specifies CSVEDPAGGLEQYF.

J is TRBJ2-2 and V is TRBV2, with 9 bases identical to TRBD2. The CDR3 is made up of 14 amino acids. V lost 10 bases, J lost 5 bases, and 8 bases stayed unmatched. Germline loops: CDR1 SNHLY, CDR2 FYNNEI. CDR3 DNA: TGTGCCAATCGCGGGGGGGCCGGGACCGGGGAGCTGTTTTTT. Translated, it gives CANRGGAGTGELFF.

The chain joins TRBV9 to TRBJ1-1; 7 positions agree with TRBD1. CDR1 SGDLS and CDR2 YYNGEE come from the germline V gene. The CDR3 loop spans 13 amino acids. V trimming: 4 bases; J trimming: 4 bases; junction bases outside the gene matches: 4. The CDR3 spells CASSSWDSTEAFF. The CDR3 coding sequence is TGTGCCAGCAGCTCATGGGACAGCACTGAAGCTTTCTTT.

This clone appeared once. The J gene is TRBJ1-5, the V gene TRBV19, with a possible D match to TRBD1 (6 bases). Germline V gene lookup returns CDR1 LNHDA and CDR2 SQIVND (reference sequence). V shed 1 base and J shed 6 bases, with 10 bases lying between them. The CDR3 sequence is 14 residues long. The CDR3 protein is CASSIAGGGQPQHF. CDR3 coding DNA: TGTGCCAGTAGTATAGCTGGAGGGGGTCAGCCCCAGCATTTT.

DNA for the CDR3: TGTGCCAGCAGTTCCGTGACAGGAAGGTTGTCCTACGAGCAGTACTTC. Amino acids: CASSSVTGRLSYEQYF. The chain links TRBV28 to TRBJ2-7; TRBD1 might be the D (6 bases). V lost 4 bases and J lost 1, with 17 bases in between. This CDR3 comprises 16 residues. Germline lookup yields CDR1 MDHEN and CDR2 SYDVKM. Full variable domain (remainder filled in from reference TRBV28 and TRBJ2-7): DVKVTQSSRYLVKRTGEKVFLECVQDMDHENMFWYRQDPGLGLRLIYFSYDVKMKEKGDIPEGYSVSREKKERFSLILESASTNQTSMYLCASSSVTGRLSYEQYFGPGTRLTVT.

This chain joins TRBV5-1 and TRBJ2-5; no reliable D call. The CDR3 covers 15 residues. Trimming took 4 bases from V and 6 from J, leaving 19 bases between them. Germline CDR1 and CDR2: SGHRS and YFSETQ. CDR3 region: CASSLLGSPGQTQYF. DNA for the CDR3: TGCGCCAGCAGCCTTCTAGGGTCCCCCGGGCAGACCCAGTACTTC.

V gene TRBV12-3 or TRBV12-4 combines with J gene TRBJ1-1; D remains unclear. The V and J ends lost 7 bases and 0 bases respectively, with 9 bases between them. The CDR3 loop spans 13 amino acids. CDR3 DNA sequence: TGTGCCAGCACCCTCAGTCTGAACACTGAAGCTTTCTTT. Its translation is CASTLSLNTEAFF.

The chain has TRBV7-6 and TRBJ2-1, with D unclear. V was trimmed by 1 base and J by 7 bases, leaving 8 bases between them. The CDR3 sequence is 13 residues long. From germline, CDR1 is SGHVS and CDR2 FNYEAQ. DNA for the CDR3: TGTGCCAGCAGCTTAGGTTCGGCGAATGAGCAGTTCTTC. Encoded protein: CASSLGSANEQFF.

V gene TRBV7-3 combines with J gene TRBJ1-1, with D possibly TRBD1 on 6 matching bases. Germline lookup yields CDR1 SGHTA and CDR2 FQGTGA. This CDR3 is 15 amino acids long. V was clipped by 4 bases and J by 0 bases, with 12 bases between them. This CDR3 reads CASSSTGTMNTEAFF. The CDR3, as DNA: TGTGCCAGCAGCTCAACAGGGACAATGAACACTGAAGCTTTCTTT.

For the CDR3, the DNA is TGTGCCAGCAGCTCCCGGGACAAAACCTACGAGCAGTACTTC. This gives the protein CASSSRDKTYEQYF. V and J are TRBV5-4 and TRBJ2-7; tentative D call: TRBD1 (6 bases). V lost 3 bases to trimming and J lost 2 bases, with 12 bases between them. CDR3 size: 14 residues. CDR1 is SGHNT and CDR2 is YYREEE in the germline V gene (reference sequence).

This clone appeared once. The rearrangement links TRBV23-1 to TRBJ1-1; D unclear. TRBV23-1 is designated an ORF whose function remains uncertain. V was trimmed by 8 bases and J by 8 bases, leaving 15 bases between them. The CDR3 totals 12 residues. Written as DNA, the CDR3 is TGCGCCAGCCGACTTGACCCCCGAGAAGCTTTCTTT. As protein: CASRLDPREAFF.

V is TRBV10-3 and J is TRBJ1-6, with 11 bases lining up with TRBD1. The CDR3 has 18 amino acids. V lost 6 bases, J lost 2 bases, and 9 bases stayed unmatched. Germline CDR1 is ENHRY and CDR2 is SYGVKD. CDR3 protein: CAISGGQGVIPYNSPLHF. The CDR3 region has the DNA TGTGCCATCAGCGGGGGACAGGGGGTCATCCCCTATAATTCACCCCTCCACTTT.

The chain couples TRBV7-9 to TRBJ2-2, with TRBD2 matching over 8 bases. The CDR3 is 14 residues long. V trimming: 5 bases; J trimming: 4 bases; junction bases outside the gene matches: 3. Germline lookup yields CDR1 SEHNR and CDR2 FQNEAQ (reference sequence). The CDR3 sequence is CASSTLAATGELFF. CDR3 coding DNA: TGTGCCAGCAGCACACTAGCGGCCACCGGGGAGCTGTTTTTT.

The table lists this clone with a count of one. This chain joins TRBV7-2 and TRBJ2-1; possible D gene TRBD2, 5 bases. V was clipped by 5 bases and J by 2 bases, with 16 bases between them. Germline assignment: CDR1 SGHTA and CDR2 FQGNSA. The CDR3 loop spans 16 amino acids. In DNA form, the CDR3 reads TGTGCCAGCAGCGGAAATCCCGGGATCGCCTACAATGAGCAGTTCTTC. This translates into CASSGNPGIAYNEQFF. Full variable domain (outside the CDR3, taken from reference TRBV7-2 and TRBJ2-1): GAGVSQSPSNKVTEKGKDVELRCDPISGHTALYWYRQSLGQGLEFLIYFQGNSAPDKSGLPSDRFSAERTGGSVSTLTIQRTQQEDSAVYLCASSGNPGIAYNEQFFGPGTRLTVL.

This chain links TRBV5-8 with TRBJ2-3; 8 nucleotides agree with TRBD2. Looked up from germline, CDR1 is SGHTS and CDR2 is YDEGEE. The CDR3 extends over 16 amino acids. V trimming: 0 bases; J trimming: 0 bases; junction bases outside the gene matches: 3. The CDR3 spells CASSLGTSGSTDTQYF. The CDR3 DNA follows: TGTGCCAGCAGCTTGGGTACTAGCGGAAGCACAGATACGCAGTATTTT.

The genes are TRBV19 and TRBJ1-1; D remains ambiguous. V shed 4 bases and J shed 3 bases, with 9 bases lying between them. CDR3 length: 13 amino acids. CDR1 and CDR2 from the germline V gene are LNHDA and SQIVND (reference sequence). The CDR3 DNA reads TGTGCCAGTAGTAGAGAGAGAGACACTGAAGCTTTCTTT. Amino acids: CASSRERDTEAFF.

V is TRBV7-7 and J is TRBJ2-3; unclear D gene. Germline-derived CDR1 and CDR2 are SSHAT and FNYEAQ (reference sequence). Trimming left V 4 bases short and J 0 bases short, with 11 bases between. The CDR3 is made up of 15 amino acids. The CDR3: CASSSGSLSTDTQYF. DNA for the CDR3: TGTGCCAGCAGCTCCGGGTCACTCAGCACAGATACGCAGTATTTT.

The chain employs TRBV7-8 and TRBJ1-5; 12 nucleotides match TRBD1. This CDR3 region has 18 residues. V lost 1 base and J lost 3; bases outside the gene matches: 7. The V gene's germline CDR1 is SGHVS and CDR2 FQNEAQ. CDR3 DNA: TGTGCCAGCAGCTTAGGGGGACAGGGGGCTTTCGACAATCAGCCCCAGCATTTT. Protein product: CASSLGGQGAFDNQPQHF.

V and J are TRBV19 and TRBJ2-5; 10 bases line up with TRBD2. Germline trimming cut 5 bases from V and 4 bases from J; bases unmatched to any gene: 7. The CDR3 consists of 15 residues. From germline, CDR1 is LNHDA and CDR2 SQIVND (reference sequence). The CDR3: CASSAALAGGETQYF. CDR3 DNA sequence: TGTGCCAGTAGTGCTGCCTTAGCGGGAGGAGAGACCCAGTACTTC.

The sample holds one count of this clone. The V and J genes are TRBV18 and TRBJ2-7; 7 positions match TRBD1. Germline V gene lookup returns CDR1 KGHSH and CDR2 LQKENI. The trim removed 6 bases at V and 3 bases at J, leaving 5 bases unmatched. This CDR3 is built from 13 residues. The CDR3 protein is CASSLGDSYEQYF. As DNA, the CDR3 is TGTGCCAGCTCGTTAGGGGACAGCTACGAGCAGTACTTC.

The CDR3 DNA reads TGTGCCAGCAGCTTAGAGCAGGCCCTAACTGGCAATCAGCCCCAGCATTTT. It translates to CASSLEQALTGNQPQHF. The V and J genes are TRBV7-2 and TRBJ1-5; D gene ambiguous. Trimming took 1 base from V and 2 from J, leaving 15 bases between them. CDR1 SGHTA and CDR2 FQGNSA come from the germline V gene. The CDR3 runs to 17 residues.

J is TRBJ1-1 and V is TRBV28; D may be TRBD1 (5 bases). The CDR3 is made up of 13 amino acids. V lost 7 bases, J lost 2 bases, and 11 bases lay in between. Germline V gene data show CDR1 as MDHEN and CDR2 as SYDVKM. CDR3 DNA: TGTGCCAGCACCTTGAGGGGTAACACTGAAGCTTTCTTT. It encodes CASTLRGNTEAFF.

The CDR3 region has the DNA TGTGCCAGTAGTATAGGGAGTCTGATCGGGACTGAAGCTTTCTTT. It encodes CASSIGSLIGTEAFF. The V call is TRBV19, the J call TRBJ1-1; D is undetermined. The CDR3 is 15 residues long. V lost 1 base, J lost 5 bases, and 14 bases lay in between. Germline V gene sequence: CDR1 LNHDA, CDR2 SQIVND (reference sequence).

On this clone: Other DNA sequences in this sample translate to the same CDR3. The chain employs TRBV7-9 and TRBJ2-5; D is tentatively TRBD1 or TRBD2 (5 bases each). The ends were cut back, 3 bases at V and 2 bases at J, with 10 bases in the middle. In germline, CDR1 is SEHNR, CDR2 FQNEAQ (reference sequence). CDR3 size: 14 residues. The CDR3 coding sequence is TGTGCCAGCAGCTTCATCGGGGCTCAAGAGACCCAGTACTTC. The encoded protein is CASSFIGAQETQYF.

The chain carries TRBV5-8 and TRBJ2-7; perhaps D is TRBD1 or TRBD2 (5 bases each). This CDR3 spans 14 amino acids. V was trimmed by 1 base and J by 7 bases, leaving 15 bases between them. CDR1 and CDR2 (germline): SGHTS, YDEGEE. CDR3 nucleotides: TGTGCCAGCAGCTTGCTAGCAGGGACGTCGGAGCAGTACTTC. Translating it yields CASSLLAGTSEQYF.

This clone came up once. V is TRBV30 and J is TRBJ1-4, with 8 bases that match TRBD1. Germline-derived CDR1 and CDR2 are GTSNPN and SVGIG (reference sequence). The CDR3 covers 14 residues. The V gene end was trimmed by 1 base and the J gene end by 7 bases; junction bases not matched to a gene: 5. CDR3 sequence (DNA): TGTGCCTGGAGTGGAGGGCAGGGGGCTGAAAAACTGTTTTTT. Its translation: CAWSGGQGAEKLFF.

The rearrangement links TRBV3-1 (or the pseudogene TRBV3-2) to TRBJ1-6; 9 nucleotides agree with TRBD1. The J segment lost 10 bases and the V segment lost 6 bases, leaving 7 bases of the junction unmatched. The CDR3 consists of 14 residues. From germline, CDR1 is LGHDT and CDR2 YNNKEL (reference sequence). CDR3 amino acids: CASRFDRGESPLHF. CDR3 nucleotide sequence: TGTGCCAGCAGATTTGACAGGGGGGAATCACCCCTCCACTTT.

This clone appeared a few times. The rearrangement joins TRBV28 to TRBJ2-2; D is undetermined. Trimming took off 2 bases at V and 5 bases at J, with 3 bases between the two ends. Germline V gene sequence: CDR1 MDHEN, CDR2 SYDVKM. The CDR3 is 12 amino acids. This CDR3 reads CASSLVTGELFF. The CDR3 DNA reads TGTGCCAGCAGTTTAGTGACCGGGGAGCTGTTTTTT.

This clone was counted a few times. This chain joins TRBV7-8 and TRBJ2-5; the match to TRBD2 covers 9 bases. The CDR3 consists of 18 residues. The V segment lost 0 bases and the J segment 4 bases; nucleotides outside the gene matches: 12. Germline V gene sequence: CDR1 SGHVS, CDR2 FQNEAQ. The CDR3 nucleotides are TGTGCCAGCAGCTTAGCCCAGGGAGCGGGGGGCCGGGGAGAGACCCAGTACTTC. Translation: CASSLAQGAGGRGETQYF.